The clone carrying this T cell receptor beta chain was counted many times. An end of the junction differs from the germline gene, which may be a read error. Germline CDR1 SGHRS, CDR2 YFSETQ. The CDR3 contains 14 residues. The sample belongs to a study of low-dose radiotherapy and immunotherapy resistance in tumors. Turning to the study itself: Cyclophosphamide went in intravenously at 200 mg/m2 every two weeks, one day before radiation and immunotherapy.

The time point is: after trial treatment. Treatment described: LDRT plus nivolumab, ipilimumab, low-dose cyclophosphamide and aspirin (RACIN trial). Covering alpha and beta chains, TRAV- and TRBV-specific primers were used for the first-strand cDNA. PCR amplification of the TCRs was performed with Phusion for 20 to 25 PCR cycles, and it relied on a constant-region primer together with a V-primer adapter. TCRdb reprocessed the reads via MiXCR and lists one record per CDR3 protein. The sample holds just over 90,000 distinct CDR3 sequences, about 20% seen once. This sequence was found in a female donor with ovarian cancer. The material was PBMCs, obtained after low-dose radiotherapy plus immunotherapy. V usage is TRBV5-1 and J usage is TRBJ1-3, with D possibly matching TRBD1 (6 bases). Here the CDR3 reads CASSLGQSGNTIYF. CDR3 nucleotides: TGTGCCAGCAGCCTCGGACAGTCTGGAAACACCATATATTTT.